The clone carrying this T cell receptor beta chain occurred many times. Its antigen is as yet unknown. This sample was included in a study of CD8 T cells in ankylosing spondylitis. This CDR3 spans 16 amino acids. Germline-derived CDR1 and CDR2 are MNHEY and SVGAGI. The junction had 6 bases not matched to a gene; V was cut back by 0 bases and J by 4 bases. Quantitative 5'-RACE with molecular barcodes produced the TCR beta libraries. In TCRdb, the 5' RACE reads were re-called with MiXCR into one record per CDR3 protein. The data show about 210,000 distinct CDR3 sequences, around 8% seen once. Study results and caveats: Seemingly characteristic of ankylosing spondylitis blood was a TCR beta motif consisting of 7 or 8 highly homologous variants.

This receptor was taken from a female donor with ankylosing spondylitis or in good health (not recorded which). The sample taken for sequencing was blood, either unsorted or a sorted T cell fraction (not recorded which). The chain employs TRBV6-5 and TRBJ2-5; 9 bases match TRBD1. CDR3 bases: TGTGCCAGCAGTTACTCTCGACAGGGGGGGCGAGAGACCCAGTACTTC. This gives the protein CASSYSRQGGRETQYF.